Only a few counts were recorded for the clone carrying this T cell receptor beta chain. Germline V lookup: CDR1 LGHDT, CDR2 YNNKEL (reference sequence). The CDR3 length is 15 residues. With 0 bases removed from V and 2 bases from J, the gap between germline ends came to 10 bases. This entry belongs to a study of blood T cells in healthy people across ages. Through a sample-barcoded 5' primer and a J-beta primer mix, a second PCR was run for roughly 6 to 11 cycles. TCRdb reprocessed the 5' RACE reads with MiXCR, giving one entry per CDR3 protein. This table has under 800,000 distinct CDR3 sequences, around 20% appearing once.

The sequence derives from a man in his sixties or seventies in good health. Sequencing used blood. The gene calls are TRBV3-1 and TRBJ2-5, with D hard to call. The chain's CDR3 is CASSQEWRIQETQYF. In DNA, the CDR3 is TGTGCCAGCAGCCAAGAGTGGCGGATACAAGAGACCCAGTACTTC.